These 28 T cell receptor beta chains came from one sample sequenced in a study of T cell responses to AZD1222 COVID-19 vaccine. Clones were read by immunoSEQ multiplex PCR, and TCRdb kept only the in-frame ones, dropping some. The sample holds 150,000 or so clones, around 90% seen once. Sequencing was performed on peripheral blood, taken on day 0 of AZD1222 vaccination. All receptors come from an adult in good health.

The chain joins TRBV5-1 to TRBJ2-2; D is perhaps TRBD1 or TRBD2 (5 bases each). The length of the CDR3 is 14 residues. The V gene's germline CDR1 is SGHRS and CDR2 YFSETQ. Trimming cost V 3 bases and J 6 bases, with 12 bases left between them. CDR3 residues: CASSSGPGAGELFF. CDR3 bases: TGCGCCAGCAGCTCGGGACCTGGGGCCGGGGAGCTGTTTTTT.

The genes are TRBV7-2 and TRBJ1-6; 8 bases map to TRBD1. J lost 8 bases, V lost 2 bases, and 5 bases had no gene match. Germline V gene data show CDR1 as SGHTA and CDR2 as FQGNSA. The CDR3 contains 15 residues. CDR3 region: CASSLSGQGDSPLHF. CDR3 DNA: TGTGCCAGCAGCTTATCCGGACAGGGCGATTCACCCCTCCACTTT.

The V and J genes are TRBV7-2 and TRBJ2-5; 7 nucleotides match TRBD2. Unmatched junction bases numbered 3, after V lost 0 bases and J lost 2 bases. Germline V lookup: CDR1 SGHTA, CDR2 FQGNSA. The CDR3 has 15 amino acids. CDR3 in DNA: TGTGCCAGCAGCTTAGCCGGGACTAATCAAGAGACCCAGTACTTC. It encodes CASSLAGTNQETQYF.

This clone was found once. The chain couples TRBV30 to TRBJ2-1; the match to TRBD2 covers 7 bases. Germline V gene lookup returns CDR1 GTSNPN and CDR2 SVGIG (reference sequence). The V segment lost 0 bases and the J segment 7 bases; nucleotides outside the gene matches: 9. This CDR3 is 15 amino acids long. The chain's CDR3 is CAWSVSGGRGNEQFF. The CDR3, as DNA: TGTGCCTGGAGTGTATCTGGCGGGAGAGGGAATGAGCAGTTCTTC.

V is TRBV10-1 and J is TRBJ1-2, with 9 bases that match TRBD1. This CDR3 is 16 amino acids long. Germline V lookup: CDR1 WNHNN, CDR2 SYGVQD (reference sequence). Losses at the gene ends were 2 bases for V and 6 bases for J; bases not matched to a gene: 10. The CDR3, as DNA: TGCGCCAGCAGTGAGATTCGGACAGGGGTAATGGATGGCTACACCTTC. It is translated as CASSEIRTGVMDGYTF.

The chain carries TRBV3-1 (or the pseudogene TRBV3-2) and TRBJ2-1, with D unresolved. Germline V gene data show CDR1 as LGHDT and CDR2 as YNNKEL (reference sequence). Trimming took 5 bases from V and 1 from J, leaving 6 bases between them. The CDR3 totals 13 residues. This CDR3 reads CASSTHSYNEQFF. The CDR3 DNA is TGTGCCAGCAGCACCCATTCCTACAATGAGCAGTTCTTC.

J is TRBJ2-6 and V is TRBV27; D not certain. V was clipped by 5 bases and J by 1 base, with 6 bases between them. Looked up from germline, CDR1 is MNHEY and CDR2 is SMNVEV (reference sequence). The CDR3 has 14 residues. The CDR3 reads CASSPKSGANVLTF. DNA of the CDR3: TGTGCCAGCAGTCCGAAGTCTGGGGCCAACGTCCTGACTTTC. The full variable domain, its missing parts supplied by reference TRBV27 and TRBJ2-6, is EAQVTQNPRYLITVTGKKLTVTCSQNMNHEYMSWYRQDPGLGLRQIYYSMNVEVTDKGDVPEGYKVSRKEKRNFPLILESPSPNQTSLYFCASSPKSGANVLTFGAGSRLTVL.

The chain couples TRBV10-1 to TRBJ1-2; maybe TRBD1 (6 bases). Looked up from germline, CDR1 is WNHNN and CDR2 is SYGVQD (reference sequence). Trimming removed 8 bases at V and 2 bases at J, with 12 bases between. There are 13 residues in the CDR3. CDR3 DNA: TGCGCCAGCTCACCAGGGACAAACTATGGCTACACCTTC. Amino acids: CASSPGTNYGYTF.

J is TRBJ2-2 and V is TRBV9; possible D gene TRBD1, 5 bases. V lost 6 bases, J lost 7 bases, and 13 bases lay in between. The CDR3 length is 13 residues. From germline, CDR1 is SGDLS and CDR2 YYNGEE. The CDR3 DNA reads TGTGCCAGCACCCAATCCAGGGTCGGGGAGCTGTTTTTT. Translation gives CASTQSRVGELFF. The complete variable domain, with remaining parts taken from reference TRBV9 and TRBJ2-2, reads DSGVTQTPKHLITATGQRVTLRCSPRSGDLSVYWYQQSLDQGLQFLIQYYNGEERAKGNILERFSAQQFPDLHSELNLSSLELGDSALYFCASTQSRVGELFFGEGSRLTVL.

This rearrangement joins TRBV18 to TRBJ1-4; the D is unclear. This CDR3 region has 15 residues. CDR1 and CDR2 (germline): KGHSH, LQKENI. V was clipped by 4 bases and J by 0 bases, with 9 bases between them. CDR3 protein: CASSRADATNEKLFF. The CDR3 region has the DNA TGTGCCAGCTCACGTGCAGATGCAACTAATGAAAAACTGTTTTTT.

Comment on this clone: This sample also contains other DNA sequences that code for the same CDR3. V and J are TRBV5-1 and TRBJ2-7; TRBD1 matches 11 bases. After removal of 4 bases from V and 5 bases from J, the junction contained 5 bases not matched to a gene. CDR1 and CDR2 (germline): SGHRS, YFSETQ. This CDR3 is 14 amino acids long. CDR3 sequence: CASSPGQGAHEQYF. Written as DNA, the CDR3 is TGCGCCAGCAGCCCCGGACAGGGGGCTCACGAGCAGTACTTC.

V and J are TRBV7-9 and TRBJ2-7, with 7 nucleotides matching TRBD1. Germline CDR1 reads SEHNR; CDR2 reads FQNEAQ (reference sequence). The V gene end was trimmed by 1 base and the J gene end by 3 bases; junction bases not matched to a gene: 3. The CDR3 is 14 amino acids. CDR3 protein: CASSLEGQNYEQYF. The CDR3 nucleotides are TGTGCCAGCAGCTTAGAGGGACAGAACTACGAGCAGTACTTC. Using reference TRBV7-9 and TRBJ2-7 for the parts outside the CDR3, the full variable domain is DTGVSQNPRHKITKRGQNVTFRCDPISEHNRLYWYRQTLGQGPEFLTYFQNEAQLEKSRLLSDRFSAERPKGSFSTLEIQRTEQGDSAMYLCASSLEGQNYEQYFGPGTRLTVT.

In its sample, this clone was seen once. The rearrangement joins TRBV21-1 to TRBJ1-1. TRBV21-1 is assigned pseudogene status. The CDR3 extends over 12 amino acids. Written as DNA, the CDR3 is TGTGCCAGCAGCAAATCTGAACTTGAAGCTTTCTTT. Translating it yields CASSKSELEAFF.

The chain links TRBV9 to TRBJ1-1, with 8 nucleotides matching TRBD1. The CDR3 is made up of 17 amino acids. The V gene's germline CDR1 is SGDLS and CDR2 YYNGEE. With 1 base clipped from V and 5 bases from J, the junction kept 13 bases outside the gene matches. CDR3: CASSVSSVVQGGTEAFF. The CDR3 DNA reads as TGTGCCAGCAGCGTATCCTCGGTAGTACAGGGGGGGACTGAAGCTTTCTTT. The entire variable domain, with the rest obtained from reference TRBV9 and TRBJ1-1, is as follows: DSGVTQTPKHLITATGQRVTLRCSPRSGDLSVYWYQQSLDQGLQFLIQYYNGEERAKGNILERFSAQQFPDLHSELNLSSLELGDSALYFCASSVSSVVQGGTEAFFGQGTRLTVV.

The rearrangement joins TRBV11-2 to TRBJ2-1; D may be TRBD2 (6 bases). CDR3 length: 13 amino acids. Germline values: CDR1 SGHAT, CDR2 FQNNGV. The V and J ends lost 5 bases and 7 bases respectively, with 12 bases between them. This CDR3 is CASSARDLNEQFF. CDR3 nucleotide sequence: TGTGCCAGCAGCGCCCGGGACTTAAATGAGCAGTTCTTC.

The chain recombines TRBV6-5 with TRBJ2-1; the D gene could be TRBD1 or TRBD2 (5 bases each). This CDR3 has 11 amino acids. CDR1 MNHEY and CDR2 SVGAGI come from the germline V gene. Trimming stripped 2 bases from V and 12 bases from J, with 8 bases between. CDR3 amino acids: CASSYGGLQFF. CDR3 nucleotide sequence: TGTGCCAGCAGTTACGGGGGATTGCAGTTCTTC.

The rearrangement links TRBV5-4 to TRBJ2-5, with 11 nucleotides matching TRBD2. V shed 3 bases and J 3 bases; nucleotides not matched to a gene: 1. The CDR3 is 14 residues long. From germline, CDR1 is SGHNT and CDR2 YYREEE (reference sequence). CDR3 nucleotides: TGTGCCAGCAGCTCGGGACTAGCGGAAGAGACCCAGTACTTC. This encodes CASSSGLAEETQYF.

This clone was detected once. CDR3 sequence: CASSEARGAGANVLTF. CDR3 nucleotide sequence: TGCGCCAGCAGTGAAGCGAGGGGGGCTGGGGCCAACGTCCTGACTTTC. The chain combines TRBV10-2 with TRBJ2-6, with D tentatively TRBD1 or TRBD2 (6 bases each). Germline V gene sequence: CDR1 WSHSY, CDR2 SAAADI. The CDR3 has 16 residues. V was clipped by 3 bases and J by 2 bases, with 11 bases between them.

The CDR3 DNA reads as TGCAGCGTTGCCGGGATCGGGTACGAGCAGTACTTC. Translating it yields CSVAGIGYEQYF. V and J are TRBV29-1 and TRBJ2-7, with D possibly matching TRBD2 (5 bases). This CDR3 is built from 12 residues. Trimming pared 4 bases from V and 4 bases from J, leaving 11 bases between. Germline assignment: CDR1 SQVTM and CDR2 ANQGSEA.

This clone was seen a handful of times. The V gene is TRBV30, the J gene TRBJ1-4; tentative D call: TRBD1 (5 bases). The germline V gene has CDR1 GTSNPN and CDR2 SVGIG (reference sequence). V lost 5 bases, J lost 6 bases, and 7 bases lay in between. The CDR3 totals 11 residues. DNA for the CDR3: TGTGCCTGGGGGGGGGATGAAAAACTGTTTTTT. It translates to CAWGGDEKLFF.

The chain employs TRBV10-2 and TRBJ1-1; D gene uncertain. Trimming cost V 8 bases and J 4 bases, with 11 bases left between them. The length of the CDR3 is 12 residues. The germline CDR1 and CDR2 sequences are WSHSY and SAAADI. DNA of the CDR3: TGCGCCAGCTCAGTTCGGGGCACTGAAGCTTTCTTT. Translated: CASSVRGTEAFF.

V gene TRBV27 combines with J gene TRBJ1-1, with 7 bases aligning to TRBD1. V shed 3 bases and J 2 bases; nucleotides not matched to a gene: 6. Germline lookup yields CDR1 MNHEY and CDR2 SMNVEV (reference sequence). This CDR3 has 15 amino acids. Here the CDR3 reads CASSFTGTVNTEAFF. CDR3 DNA sequence: TGTGCCAGCAGTTTCACCGGGACAGTAAACACTGAAGCTTTCTTT.

The gene calls are TRBV18 and TRBJ2-7; D uncertain. Germline V gives CDR1 KGHSH, CDR2 LQKENI. Trimming took 2 bases from V and 0 from J, leaving 8 bases between them. The CDR3 spans 14 residues. CDR3 bases: TGTGCCAGCTCACCAGATCAGGCCTCCTACGAGCAGTACTTC. Its translation: CASSPDQASYEQYF. Supplemented by reference TRBV18 and TRBJ2-7, the full variable domain reads NAGVMQNPRHLVRRRGQEARLRCSPMKGHSHVYWYRQLPEEGLKFMVYLQKENIIDESGMPKERFSAEFPKEGPSILRIQQVVRGDSAAYFCASSPDQASYEQYFGPGTRLTVT.

V is TRBV7-2 and J is TRBJ2-3, with TRBD2 as a possible D gene (7 bases). The CDR3 length is 14 residues. Deletions cut 7 bases from V and 4 bases from J, with 15 bases between. Germline V gene lookup returns CDR1 SGHTA and CDR2 FQGNSA. The CDR3 loop is CASTRGGLADTQYF. CDR3 coding DNA: TGTGCCAGCACAAGGGGGGGGCTGGCAGATACGCAGTATTTT.

The rearrangement links TRBV29-1 to TRBJ1-1; possibly TRBD1 for D (6 bases). This CDR3 is 10 amino acids long. Germline values: CDR1 SQVTM, CDR2 ANQGSEA. V lost 7 bases and J 8 bases, leaving 11 bases between the germline ends. CDR3 nucleotides: TGCAGCGCTAGGACAGCCGAAGCTTTCTTT. This sequence encodes CSARTAEAFF.

V usage is TRBV6-5 and J usage is TRBJ2-7; D gene unclear. CDR1 and CDR2 from the germline V gene are MNHEY and SVGAGI. V was clipped by 8 bases and J by 0 bases, with 5 bases between them. This CDR3 is 11 amino acids long. CDR3 sequence (DNA): TGTGCCAGCTCAGGCTCCTACGAGCAGTACTTC. It specifies CASSGSYEQYF.

CDR3 in DNA: TGTGCCAGCAGTGTCAGGGGTCAGTTTGCTTTCTTT. It translates to CASSVRGQFAFF. This chain uses TRBV6-6 with TRBJ1-1, with D possibly matching TRBD1 (6 bases). V lost 5 bases, J lost 11 bases, and 15 bases lay in between. There are 12 residues in the CDR3. The germline CDR1 and CDR2 sequences are MNHNY and SVGAGI (reference sequence).

V usage is TRBV29-1 and J usage is TRBJ2-1; TRBD2 matches at 10 bases. Looked up from germline, CDR1 is SQVTM and CDR2 is ANQGSEA. There are 14 residues in the CDR3. The junction had 9 bases not matched to a gene; V was cut back by 6 bases and J by 7 bases. DNA for the CDR3: TGCAGCGTCAGAAGGCTAGCGGGAGTTAATGAGCAGTTCTTC. The encoded protein is CSVRRLAGVNEQFF.